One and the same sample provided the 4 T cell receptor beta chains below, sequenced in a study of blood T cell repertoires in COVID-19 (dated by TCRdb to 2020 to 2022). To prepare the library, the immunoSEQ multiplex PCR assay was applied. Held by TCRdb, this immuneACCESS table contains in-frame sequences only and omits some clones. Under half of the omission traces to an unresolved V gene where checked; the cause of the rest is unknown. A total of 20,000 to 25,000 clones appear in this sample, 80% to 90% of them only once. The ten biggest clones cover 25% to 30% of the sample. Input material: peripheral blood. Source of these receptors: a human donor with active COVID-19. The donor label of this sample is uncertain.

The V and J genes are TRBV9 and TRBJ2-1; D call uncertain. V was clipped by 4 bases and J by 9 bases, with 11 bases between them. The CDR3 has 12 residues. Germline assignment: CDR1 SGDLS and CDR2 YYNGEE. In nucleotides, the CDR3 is TGTGCCAGCAGCCTAAATCACCCTGAGCAGTTCTTC. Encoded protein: CASSLNHPEQFF.

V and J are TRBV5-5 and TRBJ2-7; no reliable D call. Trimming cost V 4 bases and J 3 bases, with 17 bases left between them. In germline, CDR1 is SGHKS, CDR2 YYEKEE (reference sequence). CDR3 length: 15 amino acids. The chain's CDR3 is CASSTNRMPYYEQYF. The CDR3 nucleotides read TGTGCCAGCAGCACGAATCGCATGCCCTACTACGAGCAGTACTTC.

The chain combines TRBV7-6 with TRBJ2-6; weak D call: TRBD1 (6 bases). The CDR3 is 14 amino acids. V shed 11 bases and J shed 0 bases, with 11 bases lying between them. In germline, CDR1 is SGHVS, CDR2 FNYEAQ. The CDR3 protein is CASSRGSGANVLTF. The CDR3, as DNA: TGTGCCTCCAGCAGGGGCTCTGGGGCCAACGTCCTGACTTTC.

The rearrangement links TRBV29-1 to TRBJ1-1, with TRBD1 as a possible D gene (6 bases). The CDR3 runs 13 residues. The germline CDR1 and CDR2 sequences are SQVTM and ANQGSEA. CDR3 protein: CNADTGPGTEAFF. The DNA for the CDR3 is TGCAACGCTGACACAGGGCCGGGCACTGAAGCTTTCTTT.